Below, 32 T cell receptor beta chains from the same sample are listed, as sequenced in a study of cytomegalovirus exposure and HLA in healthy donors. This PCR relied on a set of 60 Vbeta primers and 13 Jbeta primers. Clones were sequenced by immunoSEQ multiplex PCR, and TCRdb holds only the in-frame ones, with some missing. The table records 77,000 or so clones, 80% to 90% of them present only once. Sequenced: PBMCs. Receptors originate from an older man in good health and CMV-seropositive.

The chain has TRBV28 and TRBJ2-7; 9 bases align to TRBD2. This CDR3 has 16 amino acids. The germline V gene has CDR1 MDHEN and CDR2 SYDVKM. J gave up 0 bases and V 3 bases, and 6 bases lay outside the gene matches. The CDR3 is CASSFPTSGLSYEQYF. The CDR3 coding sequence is TGTGCCAGCAGTTTCCCGACTAGCGGCCTCTCCTACGAGCAGTACTTC.

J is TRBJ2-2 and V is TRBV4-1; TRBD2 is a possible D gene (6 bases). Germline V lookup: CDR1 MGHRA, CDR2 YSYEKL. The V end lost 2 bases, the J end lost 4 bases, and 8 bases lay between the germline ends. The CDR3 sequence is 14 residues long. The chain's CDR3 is CASSQQGGTGELFF. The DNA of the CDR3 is TGCGCCAGCAGCCAACAGGGAGGCACCGGGGAGCTGTTTTTT.

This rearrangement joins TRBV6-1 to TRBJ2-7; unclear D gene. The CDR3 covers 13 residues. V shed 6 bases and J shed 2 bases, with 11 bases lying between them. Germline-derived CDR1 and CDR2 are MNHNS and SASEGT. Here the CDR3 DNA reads TGTGCCAGCAGAGTCATTCAGGCCTACGAGCAGTACTTC. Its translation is CASRVIQAYEQYF.

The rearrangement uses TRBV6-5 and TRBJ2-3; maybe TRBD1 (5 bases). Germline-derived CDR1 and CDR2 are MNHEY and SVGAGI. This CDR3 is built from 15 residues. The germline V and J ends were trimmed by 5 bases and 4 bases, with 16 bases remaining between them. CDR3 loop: CASSHEGRVADTQYF. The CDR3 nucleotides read TGTGCCAGCAGTCACGAAGGCAGGGTGGCAGATACGCAGTATTTT.

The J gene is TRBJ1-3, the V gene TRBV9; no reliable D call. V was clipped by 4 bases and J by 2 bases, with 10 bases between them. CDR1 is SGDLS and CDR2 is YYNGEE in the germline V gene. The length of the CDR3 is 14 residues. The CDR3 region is CASSPGGTGNTIYF. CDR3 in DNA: TGTGCCAGCAGCCCCGGAGGGACTGGAAACACCATATATTTT.

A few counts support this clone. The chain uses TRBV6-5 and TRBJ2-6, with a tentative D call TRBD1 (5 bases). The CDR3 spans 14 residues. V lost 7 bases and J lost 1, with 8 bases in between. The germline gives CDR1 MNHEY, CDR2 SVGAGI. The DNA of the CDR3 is TGTGCCAGCACCAAGGGGTCTGGGGCCAACGTCCTGACTTTC. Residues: CASTKGSGANVLTF.

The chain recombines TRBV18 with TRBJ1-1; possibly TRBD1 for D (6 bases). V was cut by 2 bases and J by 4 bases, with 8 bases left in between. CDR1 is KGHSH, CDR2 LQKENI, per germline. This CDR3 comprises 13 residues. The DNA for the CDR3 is TGTGCCAGCTCACCATCAGGGGCCACTGAAGCTTTCTTT. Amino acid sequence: CASSPSGATEAFF.

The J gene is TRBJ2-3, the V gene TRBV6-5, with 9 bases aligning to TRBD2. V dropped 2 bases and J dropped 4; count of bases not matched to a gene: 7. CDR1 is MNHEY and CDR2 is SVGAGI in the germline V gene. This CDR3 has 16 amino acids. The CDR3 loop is CASSYGAGGPSDTQYF. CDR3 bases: TGTGCCAGCAGTTACGGGGCGGGAGGGCCTTCAGATACGCAGTATTTT.

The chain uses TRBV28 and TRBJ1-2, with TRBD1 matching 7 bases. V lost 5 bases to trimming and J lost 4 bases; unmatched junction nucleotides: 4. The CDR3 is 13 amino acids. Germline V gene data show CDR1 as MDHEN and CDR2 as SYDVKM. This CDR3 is CASSVTGAYGYTF. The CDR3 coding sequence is TGTGCCAGCAGTGTCACAGGGGCCTATGGCTACACCTTC.

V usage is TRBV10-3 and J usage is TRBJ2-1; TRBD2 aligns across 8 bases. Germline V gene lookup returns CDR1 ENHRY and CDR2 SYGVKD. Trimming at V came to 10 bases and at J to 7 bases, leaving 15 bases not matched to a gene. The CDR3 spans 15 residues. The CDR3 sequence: CATKALAEGGNEQFF. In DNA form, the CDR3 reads TGTGCCACCAAGGCACTAGCGGAAGGAGGTAATGAGCAGTTCTTC.

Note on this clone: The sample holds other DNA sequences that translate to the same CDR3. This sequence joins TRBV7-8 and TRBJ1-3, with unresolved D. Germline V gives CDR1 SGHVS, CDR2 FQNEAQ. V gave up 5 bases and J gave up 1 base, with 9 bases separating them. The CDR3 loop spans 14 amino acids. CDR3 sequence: CASSHRGSGNTIYF. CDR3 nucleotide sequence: TGTGCCAGCAGCCACCGAGGTTCTGGAAACACCATATATTTT.

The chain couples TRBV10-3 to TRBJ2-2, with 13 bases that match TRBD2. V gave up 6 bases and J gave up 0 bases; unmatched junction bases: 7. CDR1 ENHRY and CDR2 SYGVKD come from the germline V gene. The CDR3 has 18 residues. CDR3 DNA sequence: TGTGCCATCAGCAAACTAGCGGGAGGGTCAACGAACACCGGGGAGCTGTTTTTT. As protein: CAISKLAGGSTNTGELFF.

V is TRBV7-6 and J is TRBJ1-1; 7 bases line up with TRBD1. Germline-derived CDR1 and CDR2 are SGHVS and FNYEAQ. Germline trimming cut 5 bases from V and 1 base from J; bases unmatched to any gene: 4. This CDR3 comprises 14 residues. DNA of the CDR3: TGTGCCAGCAGCCCAGGGACAGCGAACACTGAAGCTTTCTTT. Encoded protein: CASSPGTANTEAFF.

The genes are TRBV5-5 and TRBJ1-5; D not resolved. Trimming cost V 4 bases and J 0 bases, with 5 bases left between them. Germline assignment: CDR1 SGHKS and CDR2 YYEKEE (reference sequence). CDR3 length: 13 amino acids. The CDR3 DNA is TGTGCCAGCAGCCACAATAGCAATCAGCCCCAGCATTTT. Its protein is CASSHNSNQPQHF.

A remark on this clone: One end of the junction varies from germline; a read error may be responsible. CDR3 sequence reads: CASSIAGVSLNEQFF. The CDR3 bases are TGTGCCAGCAGCATAGCGGGAGTATCTCTCAATGAGCAGTTCTTC. The rearrangement uses TRBV7-9 and TRBJ2-1; 9 nucleotides match TRBD2. CDR1 and CDR2 from the germline V gene are SEHNR and FQNEAQ (reference sequence). The CDR3 runs to 15 residues. The variable domain in full, with the rest retrieved from reference TRBV7-9 and TRBJ2-1, is DTGVSQNPRHKITKRGQNVTFRCDPISEHNRLYWYRQTLGQGPEFLTYFQNEAQLEKSRLLSDRFSAERPKGSFSTLEIQRTEQGDSAMYLCASSIAGVSLNEQFFGPGTRLTVL.

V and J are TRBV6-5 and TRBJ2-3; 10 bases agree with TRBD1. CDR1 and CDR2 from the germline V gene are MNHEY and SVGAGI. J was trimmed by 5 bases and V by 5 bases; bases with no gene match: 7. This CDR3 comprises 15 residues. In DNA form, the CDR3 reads TGTGCCAGCAGTCACGGGACAGGGGTTGTAGATACGCAGTATTTT. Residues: CASSHGTGVVDTQYF.

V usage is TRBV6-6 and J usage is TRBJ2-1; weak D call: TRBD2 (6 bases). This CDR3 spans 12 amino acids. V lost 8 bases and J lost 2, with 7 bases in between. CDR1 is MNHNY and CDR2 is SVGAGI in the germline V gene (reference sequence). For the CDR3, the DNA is TGTGCCAGCCGGACTACCTACAATGAGCAGTTCTTC. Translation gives CASRTTYNEQFF.

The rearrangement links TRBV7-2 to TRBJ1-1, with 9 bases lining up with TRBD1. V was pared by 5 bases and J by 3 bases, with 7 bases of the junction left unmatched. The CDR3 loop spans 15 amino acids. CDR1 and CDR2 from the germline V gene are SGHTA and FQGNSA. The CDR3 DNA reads TGTGCCAGCAGCCCCCCCGGACAGGGGCACACTGAAGCTTTCTTT. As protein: CASSPPGQGHTEAFF. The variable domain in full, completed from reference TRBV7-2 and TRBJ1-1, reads GAGVSQSPSNKVTEKGKDVELRCDPISGHTALYWYRQSLGQGLEFLIYFQGNSAPDKSGLPSDRFSAERTGGSVSTLTIQRTQQEDSAVYLCASSPPGQGHTEAFFGQGTRLTVV.

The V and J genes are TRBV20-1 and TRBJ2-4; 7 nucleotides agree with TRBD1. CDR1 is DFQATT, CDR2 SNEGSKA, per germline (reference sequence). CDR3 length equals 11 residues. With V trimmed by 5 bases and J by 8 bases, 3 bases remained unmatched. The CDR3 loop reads CSAPQGDIQYF. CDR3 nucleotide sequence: TGCAGTGCTCCTCAGGGGGACATTCAGTACTTC.

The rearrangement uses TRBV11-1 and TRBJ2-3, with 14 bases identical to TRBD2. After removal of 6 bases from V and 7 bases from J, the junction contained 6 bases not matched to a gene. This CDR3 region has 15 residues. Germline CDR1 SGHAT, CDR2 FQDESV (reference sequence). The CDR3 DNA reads TGTGCCAGCAGTCGCGGGACTAGCGGGAGTTATACGCAGTATTTT. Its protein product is CASSRGTSGSYTQYF.

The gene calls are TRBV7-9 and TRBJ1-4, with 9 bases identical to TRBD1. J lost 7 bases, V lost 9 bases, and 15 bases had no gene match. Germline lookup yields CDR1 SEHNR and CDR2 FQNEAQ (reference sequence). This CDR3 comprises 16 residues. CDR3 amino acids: CARLGGNRDRVEKLFF. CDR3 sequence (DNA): TGTGCCAGGTTAGGGGGTAACCGGGACAGGGTTGAAAAACTGTTTTTT.

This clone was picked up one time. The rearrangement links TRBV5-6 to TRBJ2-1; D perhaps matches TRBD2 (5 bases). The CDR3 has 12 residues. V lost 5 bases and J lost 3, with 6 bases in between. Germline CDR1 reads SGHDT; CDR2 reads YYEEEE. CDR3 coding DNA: TGTGCCAGCAGGGGGAGCTACAATGAGCAGTTCTTC. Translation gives CASRGSYNEQFF.

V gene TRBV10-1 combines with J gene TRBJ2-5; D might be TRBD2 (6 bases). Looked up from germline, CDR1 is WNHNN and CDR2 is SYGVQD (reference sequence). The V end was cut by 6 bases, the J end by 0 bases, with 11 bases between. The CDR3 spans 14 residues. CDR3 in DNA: TGCGCCAGCAGCGCGGGACGCAACCAAGAGACCCAGTACTTC. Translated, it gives CASSAGRNQETQYF.

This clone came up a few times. The CDR3 bases are TGTGCCACCGCGGACAGTAGCACAGATACGCAGTATTTT. Translation gives CATADSSTDTQYF. The rearrangement links TRBV19 to TRBJ2-3; possible D gene TRBD1, 6 bases. V was clipped by 10 bases and J by 0 bases, with 11 bases between them. In germline, CDR1 is LNHDA, CDR2 SQIVND (reference sequence). The CDR3 loop spans 13 amino acids. The whole variable domain, remainder taken from reference TRBV19 and TRBJ2-3, is DGGITQSPKYLFRKEGQNVTLSCEQNLNHDAMYWYRQDPGQGLRLIYYSQIVNDFQKGDIAEGYSVSREKKESFPLTVTSAQKNPTAFYLCATADSSTDTQYFGPGTRLTVL.

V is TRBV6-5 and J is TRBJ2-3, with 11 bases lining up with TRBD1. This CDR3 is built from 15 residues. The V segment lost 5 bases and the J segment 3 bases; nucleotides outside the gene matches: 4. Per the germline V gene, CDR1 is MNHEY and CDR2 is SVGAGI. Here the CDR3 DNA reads TGTGCCAGCAGTGCCGGGACAGGGGGAACAGATACGCAGTATTTT. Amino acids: CASSAGTGGTDTQYF.

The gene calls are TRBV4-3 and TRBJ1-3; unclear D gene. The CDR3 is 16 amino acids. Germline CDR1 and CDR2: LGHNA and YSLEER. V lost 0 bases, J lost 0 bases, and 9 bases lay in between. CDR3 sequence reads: CASSQDPAGSGNTIYF. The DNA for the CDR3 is TGCGCCAGCAGCCAAGATCCGGCAGGCTCTGGAAACACCATATATTTT.

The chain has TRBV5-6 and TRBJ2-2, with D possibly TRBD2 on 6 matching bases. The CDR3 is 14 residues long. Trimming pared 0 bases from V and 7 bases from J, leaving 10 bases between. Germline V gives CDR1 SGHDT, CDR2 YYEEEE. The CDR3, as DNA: TGTGCCAGCAGCTTGGCCGCGGGAAACGGGGAGCTGTTTTTT. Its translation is CASSLAAGNGELFF.

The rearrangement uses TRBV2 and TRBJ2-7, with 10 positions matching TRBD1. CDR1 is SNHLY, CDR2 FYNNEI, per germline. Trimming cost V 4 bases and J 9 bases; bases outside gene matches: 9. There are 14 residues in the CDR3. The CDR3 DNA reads TGTGCCAGCAGTGCAGGGACAGGGGTAAAATGGCAGTACTTC. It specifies CASSAGTGVKWQYF.

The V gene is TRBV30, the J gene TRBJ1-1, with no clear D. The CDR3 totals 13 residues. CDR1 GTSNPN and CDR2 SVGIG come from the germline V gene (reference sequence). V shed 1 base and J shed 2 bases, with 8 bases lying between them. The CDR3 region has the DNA TGTGCCTGGAGTGCCGACAAAAACACTGAAGCTTTCTTT. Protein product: CAWSADKNTEAFF.

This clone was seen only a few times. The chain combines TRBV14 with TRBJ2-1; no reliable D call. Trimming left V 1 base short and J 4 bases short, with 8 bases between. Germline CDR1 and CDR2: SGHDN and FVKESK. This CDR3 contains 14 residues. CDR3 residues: CASSQGSLYNEQFF. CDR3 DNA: TGTGCCAGCAGCCAAGGGAGTCTTTACAATGAGCAGTTCTTC.

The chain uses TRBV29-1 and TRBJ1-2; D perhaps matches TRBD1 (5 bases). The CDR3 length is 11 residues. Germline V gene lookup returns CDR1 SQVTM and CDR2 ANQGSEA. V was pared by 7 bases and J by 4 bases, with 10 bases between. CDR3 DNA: TGCAGCGCCTGGGGGGGCTATGGCTACACCTTC. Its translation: CSAWGGYGYTF.

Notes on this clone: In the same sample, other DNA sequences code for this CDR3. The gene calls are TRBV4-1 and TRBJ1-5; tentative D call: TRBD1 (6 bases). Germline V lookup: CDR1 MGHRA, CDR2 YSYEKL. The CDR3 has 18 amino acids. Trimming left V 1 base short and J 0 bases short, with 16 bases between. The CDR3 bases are TGCGCCAGCAGCCAAGGCTGGGGGCGGGTTAATAGCAATCAGCCCCAGCATTTT. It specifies CASSQGWGRVNSNQPQHF.